This TCR beta chain was sequenced for a study of T cells in Graves' hyperthyroidism and ophthalmopathy. Study results and limitations: Before onset, by a median of about six months, the model predicted ophthalmopathy.

The CDR3 length is 13 residues. CDR1 LNHDA and CDR2 SQIVND come from the germline V gene (reference sequence). The V gene lost 8 bases and the J gene lost 8 bases, with 18 bases spanning the gap. This clonotype has only a few counts. The antigen remains undetermined. With a duration under 2 months, the hyperthyroidism was newly diagnosed in patients aged 18 to 65. From 8.5 to 10 ml of fresh peripheral blood, PBMCs were isolated. The TCR beta CDR3 regions underwent amplification using RNA transcripts as the source. A first-round RT-PCR of the TCR CDR3 used the HTBI primer set. Each CDR3 protein gets one entry after TCRdb re-called the multiplex PCR reads with MiXCR. The table has some 600,000 distinct CDR3 sequences, over 11% seen once; the top ten hold more than 5%.

This chain joins TRBV19 and TRBJ1-2; the D gene is possibly TRBD1 (6 bases). Input material: blood. This clonotype was sampled from a woman in her thirties with Graves' hyperthyroidism that later progressed to Graves' ophthalmopathy. In DNA, the CDR3 is TGTGCCAGTTCACAGGGTTTCAAACGGGGCTACACCTTC. Translating gives CASSQGFKRGYTF.